A single TCR beta chain is shown here with its context. Primers for the PCR totalled 60 Vbeta and 13 Jbeta. Sequenced by immunoSEQ multiplex PCR; TCRdb stores in-frame clones only, minus some. Of about 160,000 clones listed, about 85% are singletons. Trimming took 1 base from V and 7 from J; bases not matched to a gene: 6. Germline lookup yields CDR1 GTSNPN and CDR2 SVGIG (reference sequence). The length of the CDR3 is 13 residues. The sample belongs to a study of cytomegalovirus exposure and HLA in healthy donors. The sequenced sample was PBMCs. This clonotype was obtained from a man younger than 35 in good health and CMV-seronegative. The chain uses TRBV30 and TRBJ1-1; 7 positions match TRBD1. The CDR3 protein is CAWSADREVEAFF. CDR3 coding DNA: TGTGCCTGGAGTGCAGACAGGGAAGTTGAAGCTTTCTTT.